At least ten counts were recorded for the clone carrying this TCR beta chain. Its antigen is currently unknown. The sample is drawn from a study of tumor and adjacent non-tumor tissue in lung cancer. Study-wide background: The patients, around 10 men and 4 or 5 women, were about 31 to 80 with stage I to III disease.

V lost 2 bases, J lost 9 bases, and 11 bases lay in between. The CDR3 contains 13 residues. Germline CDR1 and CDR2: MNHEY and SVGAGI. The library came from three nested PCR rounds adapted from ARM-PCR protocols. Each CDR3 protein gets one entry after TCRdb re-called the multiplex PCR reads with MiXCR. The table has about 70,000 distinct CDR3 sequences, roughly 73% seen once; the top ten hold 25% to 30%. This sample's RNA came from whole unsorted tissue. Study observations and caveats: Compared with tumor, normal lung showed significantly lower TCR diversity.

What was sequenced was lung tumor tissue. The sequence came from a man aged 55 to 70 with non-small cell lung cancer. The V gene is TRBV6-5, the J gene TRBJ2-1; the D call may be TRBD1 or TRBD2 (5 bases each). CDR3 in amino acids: CASSYVLGTEQFF. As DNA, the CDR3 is TGTGCCAGCAGTTACGTACTAGGGACTGAGCAGTTCTTC.